This T cell receptor (beta chain) was recovered during a study of post-analysis software for immune sequencing data (dated by TCRdb to the mid-2010s). Background for the entire study: Recorded disease courses included relapsing-remitting, secondary progressive and progressive-relapsing multiple sclerosis, with some patients lacking subtype annotation. The patient repertoires were compared against 11 previously published healthy control repertoires obtained from donors aged about 6 to 26 years. A subset of samples was prepared in parallel using single-end sample barcoding, then pooled and co-amplified after Illumina adapter ligation. Paper-wide results and their limitations: The multiple sclerosis patient group was slightly younger than the control group. Compared with controls, multiple sclerosis patients had significantly lower normalized Chao1 diversity, a finding suggesting substantial peripheral T-cell clonal expansion. Direct clustering with F measure showed strong co-clustering of samples prepared in the same batch, prompting a batch-effect correction.

To demonstrate the VDJtools post-analysis software, the study profiled TCR beta repertoires from the peripheral blood of about 13 young patients with multiple sclerosis. The multiple sclerosis patients were children and adolescents ranging in age from about 6 to 17 years. Receptors were amplified or captured by PCR. Instrument used: Illumina HiSeq 2500. To reduce PCR and sequencing biases, unique molecular identifiers were incorporated into the TCR beta cDNA libraries. Per 1 to 10 million input T cells, approximately 500,000 cDNA molecules were obtained, such that each molecule approximated one T cell. The patient libraries were prepared and sequenced using the same protocol as the earlier healthy control dataset. Within a given batch, samples were prepared together, multiplexed and sequenced on the same HiSeq lane. Concerning the study's data processing: MIGEC was used to process the raw barcoded reads, and molecular identifier groups with only a single read were discarded before consensus assembly and CDR3 extraction. Clonotype tables were post-analysed with VDJtools, and diversity was normalized by down-sampling all datasets to the smallest sample size. In repertoire overlap clustering, CDR3 amino acid sequences, but not nucleotide sequences, were matched to correct batch-related cross-sample contamination. Through fastp at Q25 and MiXCR, TCRdb rebuilt clones from the public reads, retaining in-frame beta chains. Under each unique CDR3 protein, matching rows form one entry showing the most common genes and DNA. The authors' filters were not applied to this entry. A total of roughly 540,000 distinct CDR3 sequences appear in this sample, about a third of them only once. Together, the top ten hold under 7% of the sample.

This clonotype was seen only a few times. Its antigen is still unknown. Base-call qualities are not available, and no considerably larger clone is one nucleotide away. The sample comprised blood. The TCR comes from a girl aged 2-17 years with multiple sclerosis.

The CDR3 protein sequence reads: CASSYSISGGDGYTF. The bases are TGTGCCAGCAGTTACTCGATATCGGGGGGGGATGGCTACACCTTC. In this chain, TRBV6-6 is recombined with TRBJ1-2; TRBD1 is a weak D gene call, 5 bases matching. From its cysteine to its phenylalanine, the CDR3 spans 15 amino acids. Only CDR3 DNA is held: 45 bases, read in frame from base 1. Deletion took 0 bases off V and 6 bases off J, with a span of 14 bases between the germline ends. CDR1 and CDR2 are drawn from the germline V gene (reference sequence): MNHNY, SVGAGI.